The present TCR beta chain was sequenced within a study of vaccination effects on CD4 cells after COVID-19. Under the ViraFEST assay, PBMC were stimulated with viral peptide pools so that antigen-specific CD4+ T cells expanded. Sequencing was performed afterwards. Once cultured for about 9 days, the cells underwent separation to obtain CD4+ T cells. The participants, recipients of two vaccine doses, got either BNT162b2 or mRNA-1273. PBMC were cultured at about 2 million per well with 8 to 10 IU/ml IL-2 and roughly 10 ug/ml peptides. Fresh IL-2-containing medium replaced half the medium on days 3 and 7. The method was immunoSEQ multiplex PCR; TCRdb's version includes in-frame clones alone and lacks a portion of them. The data contain some 22,000 clones, 60% to 85% of them singletons. This CDR3 is 15 amino acids long. V lost 0 bases and J lost 9, with 16 bases in between. Looked up from germline, CDR1 is SGDLS and CDR2 is YYNGEE.

With respect to this clone: Its antigen remains unidentified.

The receptor was derived from a human donor who received a COVID-19 vaccine. This chain joins TRBV9 and TRBJ2-1; TRBD1 might be the D (6 bases). This material consisted of CD4+ T cells from PBMCs cultured with HCoV-NL63 spike peptides, taken after COVID-19 vaccination. The CDR3 loop reads CASSVGQVSRGEQFF. In nucleotides, the CDR3 is TGTGCCAGCAGCGTAGGACAGGTTTCAAGGGGTGAGCAGTTCTTC.